This T cell receptor (beta chain) was recorded in a study of T cells in Graves' hyperthyroidism and ophthalmopathy. There were TCR beta CDR3 regions amplified from RNA transcripts. The HTBI primer set was used in a first-round RT-PCR of the TCR CDR3. Via MiXCR, TCRdb re-called the multiplex PCR reads, giving one row per CDR3 protein. The sample lists just under 750,000 distinct CDR3 sequences; over 35% were seen once. Patients having uncontrolled infection, another autoimmune disease, pregnancy or lactation were not included. For the diagnoses, clinical symptoms, serum thyroxine and TRAb, thyroid ultrasound and orbital computed tomography were used. PBMCs were sourced from roughly 10 ml fresh peripheral blood. V was shortened by 5 bases and J by 7 bases, with 12 bases between the two germline ends. This CDR3 is 14 amino acids long. Germline CDR1 is SGHTA and CDR2 is FQGTGA.

The chain links TRBV7-3 to TRBJ1-6; D perhaps matches TRBD1 (5 bases). The TCR sequence derives from a woman aged 40 to 50 with Graves' hyperthyroidism. Specimen: blood. CDR3 residues: CASSHRRGNSPLHF. The DNA for the CDR3 is TGTGCCAGCAGCCACCGCCGGGGGAATTCACCCCTCCACTTT.